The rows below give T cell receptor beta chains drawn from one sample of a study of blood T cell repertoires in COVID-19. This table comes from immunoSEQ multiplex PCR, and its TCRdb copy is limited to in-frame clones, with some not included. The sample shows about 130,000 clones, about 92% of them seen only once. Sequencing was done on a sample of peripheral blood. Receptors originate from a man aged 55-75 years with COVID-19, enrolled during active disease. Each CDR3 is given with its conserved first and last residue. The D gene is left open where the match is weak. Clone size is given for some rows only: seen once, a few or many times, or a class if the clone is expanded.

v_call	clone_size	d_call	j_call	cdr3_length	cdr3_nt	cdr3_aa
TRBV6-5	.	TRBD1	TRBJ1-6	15	TGTGCCAGCAGTTACTCCGGGACAGTATCTTCACCCCTCCACTTT	CASSYSGTVSSPLHF
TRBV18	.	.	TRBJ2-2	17	TGTGCCAGCTCACCCGGAATCCTGACAGGGAACACCGGGGAGCTGTTTTTT	CASSPGILTGNTGELFF
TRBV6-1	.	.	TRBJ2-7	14	TGTGCCAGCAGTGAAGTTTTACAGGCCTACGAGCAGTACTTC	CASSEVLQAYEQYF
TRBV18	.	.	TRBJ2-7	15	TGTGCCAGCTCACCACCCGACAGGCGGGCATACGAGCAGTACTTC	CASSPPDRRAYEQYF
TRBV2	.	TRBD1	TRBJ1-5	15	TGTGCCAGCAGTGAAGCGTCAGGGGGCAGTCAGCCCCAGCATTTT	CASSEASGGSQPQHF
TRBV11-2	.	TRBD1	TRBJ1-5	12	TGTGCCAGCAGCAGACAGGGCCAGCCCCAGCATTTT	CASSRQGQPQHF
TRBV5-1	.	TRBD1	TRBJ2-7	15	TGCGCCAGCAGCTTGGGGGGACAGGAAGCCTACGAGCAGTACTTC	CASSLGGQEAYEQYF
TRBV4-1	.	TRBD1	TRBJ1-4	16	TGCGCCAGCAGCCAAGGGGACAGGGTTGCTAATGAAAAACTGTTTTTT	CASSQGDRVANEKLFF
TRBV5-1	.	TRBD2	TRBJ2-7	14	TGCGCCAGCTCACCTGGCGGGAGGAGGGACGAGCAGTACTTC	CASSPGGRRDEQYF
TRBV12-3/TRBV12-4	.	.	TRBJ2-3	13	TGTGCCAGCAAGGAACAGAACGTAGATACGCAGTATTTT	CASKEQNVDTQYF
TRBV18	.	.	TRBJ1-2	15	TGTGCCAGCTCACCATCCTACAGCCTTGTTGAGGGCTACACCTTC	CASSPSYSLVEGYTF
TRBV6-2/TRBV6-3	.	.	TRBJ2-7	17	TGTGCCAGCAGTACCCCCCTTACCGCGGAGCTATCCTACGAGCAGTACTTC	CASSTPLTAELSYEQYF
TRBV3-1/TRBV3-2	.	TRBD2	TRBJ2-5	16	TGTGCCAGCAGCCTCGGGACTAGCGGGAGTGCAGAGACCCAGTACTTC	CASSLGTSGSAETQYF
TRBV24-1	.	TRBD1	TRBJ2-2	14	TGTGCCACCAGTGATGCAGGGGGCCCCGGGGAGCTGTTTTTT	CATSDAGGPGELFF
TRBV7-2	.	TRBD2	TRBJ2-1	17	TGTGCCAGCAGCCGTATAGCGGGAGGCCCCCTTCGCAATGAGCAGTTCTTC	CASSRIAGGPLRNEQFF
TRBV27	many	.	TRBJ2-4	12	TGTGCCAGCATGACTAGTAACAACATTCAGTACTTC	CASMTSNNIQYF
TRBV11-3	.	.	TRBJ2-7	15	TGTGCCAGCAGCTTAGGGGAGGGGGGGACCTACGAGCAGTACTTC	CASSLGEGGTYEQYF
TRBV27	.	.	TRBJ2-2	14	TGTGCCAGCAGTTACACAGAAGACACCGGGGAGCTGTTTTTT	CASSYTEDTGELFF
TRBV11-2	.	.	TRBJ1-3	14	TGTGCCAGCAGCTTAGGCCCAGCTGGAAACACCATATATTTT	CASSLGPAGNTIYF
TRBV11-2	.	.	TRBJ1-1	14	TGTGCCAGCAGCTTAGGTTTAGGGAGGACTGAAGCTTTCTTT	CASSLGLGRTEAFF
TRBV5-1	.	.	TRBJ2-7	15	TGCGCCAGCAGCTTGGATGCGGGAACCTTGGATGAGCAGTACTTC	CASSLDAGTLDEQYF
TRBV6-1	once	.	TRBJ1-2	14	TGTGCCAGCAGTGAAGAACAGATTAACTATGGCTACACCTTC	CASSEEQINYGYTF
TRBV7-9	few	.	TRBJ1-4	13	TGTGCCAGCAGCTTACACAGGGAGGGAAAACTGTTTTTT	CASSLHREGKLFF
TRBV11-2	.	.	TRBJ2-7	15	TGTGCCAGCAGCTTAGATGGTGGGGGAGGCTACGAGCAGTACTTC	CASSLDGGGGYEQYF
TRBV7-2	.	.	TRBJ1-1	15	TGTGCCAGCAGCTTCGTAACCCCGGTGAACACTGAAGCTTTCTTT	CASSFVTPVNTEAFF
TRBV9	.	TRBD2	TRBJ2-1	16	TGTGCCAGCAGCGTAGCCCTAGCGGGGGCCTACAATGAGCAGTTCTTC	CASSVALAGAYNEQFF
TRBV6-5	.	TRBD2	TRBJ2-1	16	TGTGCCAGCAGTTATTCACTAGCGGGGTCCTACAATGAGCAGTTCTTC	CASSYSLAGSYNEQFF
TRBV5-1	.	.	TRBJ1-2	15	TGCGCCAGCAGCTTGACAGGTAACAGCGCCTATGGCTACACCTTC	CASSLTGNSAYGYTF
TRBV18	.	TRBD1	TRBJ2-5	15	TGTGCCAGCTCACCGGACAGGGGATCGGGGGAGACCCAGTACTTC	CASSPDRGSGETQYF
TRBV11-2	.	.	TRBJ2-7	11	TGTGCCAGCAGTAACATCTACGAGCAGTACTTC	CASSNIYEQYF
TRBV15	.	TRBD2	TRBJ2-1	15	TGTGCCACCAGTGATAGCGGGACCTCCTCTCTGGAGCAGTTCTTC	CATSDSGTSSLEQFF
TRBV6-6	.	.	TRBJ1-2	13	TGTGCCAGCAGTTATGGGGAGAACTATGGCTACACCTTC	CASSYGENYGYTF